The 31 T cell receptor beta chains listed next were all sequenced from one sample in a study of cytomegalovirus exposure and HLA in healthy donors. PCR employed 60 Vbeta and 13 Jbeta primers. The data were produced by immunoSEQ multiplex PCR, yet TCRdb's version contains in-frame clones alone and is incomplete. This table holds about 210,000 clones, roughly 82% found once. The sequencing input was PBMCs. The source of these receptors is a man aged 40-55 years in good health and CMV-seropositive.

The chain employs TRBV20-1 and TRBJ2-7, with a weak D call TRBD2 (6 bases). CDR1 is DFQATT, CDR2 SNEGSKA, per germline (reference sequence). This CDR3 is built from 11 residues. The V end lost 5 bases, the J end lost 3 bases, and 8 bases lay between the germline ends. Written as DNA, the CDR3 is TGCAGTGCTGAGGGAGGCTACGAGCAGTACTTC. Amino acid sequence: CSAEGGYEQYF.

The rearrangement joins TRBV27 to TRBJ1-5, with D tentatively TRBD1 (6 bases). CDR3 size: 13 residues. The V end lost 3 bases, the J end lost 4 bases, and 7 bases lay between the germline ends. CDR1 and CDR2 (germline): MNHEY, SMNVEV (reference sequence). In DNA form, the CDR3 reads TGTGCCAGCAGTTTTACAGGGAATCAGCCCCAGCATTTT. It codes for CASSFTGNQPQHF.

On this clone itself: The sample holds other DNA sequences that translate to the same CDR3. The rearrangement joins TRBV28 to TRBJ1-4, with 9 nucleotides matching TRBD1. V was pared by 6 bases and J by 5 bases, with 7 bases of the junction left unmatched. Germline values: CDR1 MDHEN, CDR2 SYDVKM. The CDR3 contains 15 residues. CDR3 amino acids: CASSPSGTGNEKLFF. CDR3 DNA: TGTGCCAGCAGCCCCTCCGGGACAGGGAATGAAAAACTGTTTTTT.

The genes are TRBV5-8 and TRBJ1-4, with 10 bases matching TRBD1. In germline, CDR1 is SGHTS, CDR2 YDEGEE. The CDR3 is made up of 15 amino acids. Unmatched junction bases numbered 6, after V lost 4 bases and J lost 6 bases. This CDR3 is CASSDRGRGDEKLFF. CDR3 sequence (DNA): TGTGCCAGCAGCGACAGGGGGCGAGGGGATGAAAAACTGTTTTTT. Full variable domain (remainder filled in from reference TRBV5-8 and TRBJ1-4): EAGVTQSPTHLIKTRGQQATLRCSPISGHTSVYWYQQALGLGLQFLLWYDEGEERNRGNFPPRFSGRQFPNYSSELNVNALELEDSALYLCASSDRGRGDEKLFFGSGTQLSVL.

The V and J genes are TRBV6-1 and TRBJ2-1, with D unclear. The CDR3 loop spans 11 amino acids. Germline CDR1 reads MNHNS; CDR2 reads SASEGT. V lost 8 bases and J lost 5, with 7 bases in between. CDR3 nucleotides: TGTGCCAGCGTATCCCACAATGAGCAGTTCTTC. Encoded protein: CASVSHNEQFF.

The chain couples TRBV6-1 to TRBJ2-7; 10 nucleotides align to TRBD1. The germline V gene has CDR1 MNHNS and CDR2 SASEGT. The CDR3 has 13 amino acids. The ends lost 6 bases at V and 4 bases at J; junction bases unmatched: 3. CDR3 amino acids: CASRWDRGYEQYV. CDR3 bases: TGTGCCAGCAGATGGGACAGGGGTTACGAGCAGTACGTC.

This clone was observed a few times. The rearrangement links TRBV19 to TRBJ2-2, with D maybe TRBD2 (5 bases). This CDR3 has 13 amino acids. Germline V CDR1 and CDR2: LNHDA, SQIVND (reference sequence). Trimming stripped 8 bases from V and 3 bases from J, with 10 bases between. The CDR3 DNA reads as TGTGCCAGTGGAGAGGGCTACACCGGGGAGCTGTTTTTT. As protein: CASGEGYTGELFF.

The V gene is TRBV6-1, the J gene TRBJ2-7; the match to TRBD2 covers 12 bases. CDR3 length equals 15 residues. After removal of 6 bases from V and 3 bases from J, the junction contained 6 bases not matched to a gene. Per germline, CDR1 MNHNS and CDR2 SASEGT. The chain's CDR3 is CASRRLAGAIYEQYV. CDR3 in DNA: TGTGCCAGCAGACGACTAGCGGGAGCAATCTACGAGCAGTACGTC.

The V call is TRBV10-1, the J call TRBJ2-7, with 10 bases lining up with TRBD1. Per germline, CDR1 WNHNN and CDR2 SYGVQD (reference sequence). V shed 5 bases and J 6 bases; nucleotides not matched to a gene: 4. The CDR3 consists of 13 residues. DNA of the CDR3: TGCGCCAGCAGTCGGGACAGGGGAGGCGAGCAGTACGTC. Protein: CASSRDRGGEQYV.

The chain employs TRBV4-1 and TRBJ1-1; D gene unclear. Per the germline V gene, CDR1 is MGHRA and CDR2 is YSYEKL. Trimming pared 4 bases from V and 0 bases from J, leaving 12 bases between. CDR3 length: 15 amino acids. CDR3 region: CASSPFGGMNTEAFF. In DNA form, the CDR3 reads TGCGCCAGCAGCCCCTTTGGAGGGATGAACACTGAAGCTTTCTTT.

The genes are TRBV19 and TRBJ1-1; 9 bases match TRBD1. This CDR3 has 16 residues. The J segment lost 4 bases and the V segment lost 7 bases, leaving 13 bases of the junction unmatched. Germline loops: CDR1 LNHDA, CDR2 SQIVND (reference sequence). CDR3 amino acids: CASKGTGLPGGTEAFF. CDR3 sequence (DNA): TGTGCCAGTAAGGGGACAGGGCTTCCTGGGGGCACTGAAGCTTTCTTT.

The rearrangement joins TRBV10-1 to TRBJ2-7, with 7 nucleotides matching TRBD2. With V trimmed by 5 bases and J by 2 bases, 9 bases remained unmatched. Germline V gene lookup returns CDR1 WNHNN and CDR2 SYGVQD (reference sequence). The CDR3 contains 15 residues. The chain's CDR3 is CASSPPGLEAYEQYF. The CDR3 DNA sequence: TGCGCCAGCAGTCCTCCTGGACTAGAGGCCTACGAGCAGTACTTC.

This clone was found a few times. This chain joins TRBV6-5 and TRBJ1-2, with TRBD1 identical over 7 bases. In germline, CDR1 is MNHEY, CDR2 SVGAGI. The CDR3 is 13 residues long. V lost 6 bases and J lost 4; bases outside the gene matches: 5. CDR3 nucleotides: TGTGCCAGCAGCTTAGGGACAGCCTATGGCTACACCTTC. This encodes CASSLGTAYGYTF.

V gene TRBV6-1 combines with J gene TRBJ1-5; TRBD1 agrees at 8 bases. The germline CDR1 and CDR2 sequences are MNHNS and SASEGT. The V segment lost 3 bases and the J segment 3 bases; nucleotides outside the gene matches: 7. CDR3 length: 16 residues. CDR3 sequence: CASSEVGRGPNQPQHF. In DNA form, the CDR3 reads TGTGCCAGCAGTGAGGTCGGCAGGGGGCCCAATCAGCCCCAGCATTTT.

The chain links TRBV30 to TRBJ2-5; 9 bases align to TRBD1. The V and J ends lost 3 bases and 5 bases, in that order; junction bases with no gene match: 10. Germline lookup yields CDR1 GTSNPN and CDR2 SVGIG (reference sequence). The CDR3 covers 15 residues. The CDR3 protein is CAWRAPGTGQETQYF. CDR3 DNA sequence: TGTGCCTGGAGGGCCCCCGGGACAGGGCAGGAGACCCAGTACTTC.

This chain connects TRBV11-2 to TRBJ2-5, with D hard to call. Deletions cut 1 base from V and 3 bases from J, with 9 bases between. Germline V gene data show CDR1 as SGHAT and CDR2 as FQNNGV. This CDR3 has 14 amino acids. The CDR3 sequence is CASSLVVSKETQYF. The CDR3 region has the DNA TGTGCCAGCAGCTTAGTCGTCAGTAAAGAGACCCAGTACTTC.

The V gene is TRBV6-6, the J gene TRBJ1-1; 7 nucleotides align to TRBD1. The CDR3 totals 14 residues. Looked up from germline, CDR1 is MNHNY and CDR2 is SVGAGI (reference sequence). J gave up 5 bases and V 3 bases, and 6 bases lay outside the gene matches. The DNA for the CDR3 is TGTGCCAGCAGTTATCAGGGGGGAGAGACTGAAGCTTTCTTT. This sequence encodes CASSYQGGETEAFF.

This clone was seen only once. This chain uses TRBV10-1 with TRBJ2-1; TRBD2 matches 10 bases. Unmatched junction bases numbered 12, after V lost 6 bases and J lost 7 bases. This CDR3 spans 16 amino acids. Looked up from germline, CDR1 is WNHNN and CDR2 is SYGVQD (reference sequence). CDR3 bases: TGCGCCAGCAGATCTCAAGCGGGAGGGCCGGGGAATGAGCAGTTCTTC. Protein product: CASRSQAGGPGNEQFF.

The chain links TRBV7-2 to TRBJ1-4, with D perhaps TRBD1 (6 bases). V dropped 2 bases and J dropped 3 bases, with 10 bases sitting between them. Germline loops: CDR1 SGHTA, CDR2 FQGNSA. The CDR3 sequence is 15 residues long. The CDR3 DNA reads as TGTGCCAGCAGCTTAAGGACAGCCTCTAATGAAAAACTGTTTTTT. Translating it yields CASSLRTASNEKLFF.

The V gene is TRBV5-4, the J gene TRBJ2-7, with D possibly matching TRBD2 (6 bases). CDR3 length: 11 residues. Germline V CDR1 and CDR2: SGHNT, YYREEE (reference sequence). V shed 9 bases and J shed 6 bases, with 13 bases lying between them. In DNA, the CDR3 is TGTGCCACCCGGGGACTCTTCGAGCAGTACGTC. Protein: CATRGLFEQYV.

This clone was seen a handful of times. The chain has TRBV5-1 and TRBJ1-1; no firm D call. The germline V gene encodes CDR1 SGHRS and CDR2 YFSETQ. The length of the CDR3 is 16 residues. Deletions cut 3 bases from V and 1 base from J, with 16 bases between. This CDR3 reads CASSSISSGKNTEAFF. CDR3 nucleotide sequence: TGCGCCAGCAGCTCCATTTCGTCGGGGAAGAACACTGAAGCTTTCTTT. Looking up the rest from reference TRBV5-1 and TRBJ1-1 gives the full variable domain: KAGVTQTPRYLIKTRGQQVTLSCSPISGHRSVSWYQQTPGQGLQFLFEYFSETQRNKGNFPGRFSGRQFSNSRSEMNVSTLELGDSALYLCASSSISSGKNTEAFFGQGTRLTVV.

This sequence joins TRBV15 and TRBJ2-1, with 15 bases aligning to TRBD2. The trim removed 4 bases at V and 8 bases at J, leaving 6 bases unmatched. Germline CDR1 is LNHNV and CDR2 is YYDKDF (reference sequence). CDR3 size: 16 residues. CDR3 nucleotide sequence: TGTGCCACCAGCATCTGGACTAGCGGGAGGGCCGATGAGCAGTTCTTC. It encodes CATSIWTSGRADEQFF.

This clone was picked up one time. The chain joins TRBV9 to TRBJ2-1, with D possibly matching TRBD2 (6 bases). The CDR3 is 17 amino acids. Germline V lookup: CDR1 SGDLS, CDR2 YYNGEE. The V gene lost 0 bases and the J gene lost 4 bases, with 17 bases spanning the gap. The CDR3 loop reads CASSVEVWGTSYNEQFF. The CDR3 region has the DNA TGTGCCAGCAGCGTAGAGGTTTGGGGGACTTCTTACAATGAGCAGTTCTTC.

The V call is TRBV19, the J call TRBJ1-2, with a possible D match to TRBD1 (5 bases). Germline V CDR1 and CDR2: LNHDA, SQIVND (reference sequence). CDR3 length: 15 residues. V shed 2 bases and J shed 2 bases, with 12 bases lying between them. The chain's CDR3 is CASSIRQGGNYGYTF. In DNA, the CDR3 is TGTGCCAGTAGTATACGGCAGGGTGGAAACTATGGCTACACCTTC.

The chain has TRBV7-7 and TRBJ2-7, with 8 bases lining up with TRBD1. The CDR3 contains 12 residues. CDR1 and CDR2 (germline): SSHAT, FNYEAQ (reference sequence). The junction had 8 bases not matched to a gene; V was cut back by 5 bases and J by 11 bases. CDR3 in DNA: TGTGCCAGCAGCCCACGGGACAGGTCGGAGTACGTC. Protein product: CASSPRDRSEYV.

The CDR3 region is CASSLQGSLETQYF. CDR3 sequence (DNA): TGTGCCAGCAGTTTACAGGGTTCTTTGGAGACCCAGTACTTC. The chain combines TRBV27 with TRBJ2-5, with D perhaps TRBD1 (5 bases). Trimming left V 2 bases short and J 5 bases short, with 12 bases between. CDR3 length: 14 amino acids. Germline-derived CDR1 and CDR2 are MNHEY and SMNVEV (reference sequence).

The gene calls are TRBV5-1 and TRBJ2-3; D may be TRBD2 (6 bases). V was cut by 4 bases and J by 1 base, with 13 bases left in between. The germline V gene has CDR1 SGHRS and CDR2 YFSETQ. The CDR3 is 15 amino acids. The CDR3 coding sequence is TGCGCCAGCAGCCAACTAGCTGGGGGCACAGATACGCAGTATTTT. Translation gives CASSQLAGGTDTQYF. Looking up the rest from reference TRBV5-1 and TRBJ2-3 gives the full variable domain: KAGVTQTPRYLIKTRGQQVTLSCSPISGHRSVSWYQQTPGQGLQFLFEYFSETQRNKGNFPGRFSGRQFSNSRSEMNVSTLELGDSALYLCASSQLAGGTDTQYFGPGTRLTVL.

This clone has a single count. The chain combines TRBV27 with TRBJ2-2, with 8 bases aligning to TRBD2. The V gene end was trimmed by 5 bases and the J gene end by 3 bases; junction bases not matched to a gene: 11. Germline V CDR1 and CDR2: MNHEY, SMNVEV (reference sequence). The CDR3 length is 17 residues. The CDR3 region has the DNA TGTGCCAGCAGTCCAATTGGACTAGCTAAAGACACCGGGGAGCTGTTTTTT. It encodes CASSPIGLAKDTGELFF.

The genes are TRBV5-4 and TRBJ1-2; TRBD1 is a possible D gene (5 bases). Germline V lookup: CDR1 SGHNT, CDR2 YYREEE (reference sequence). The V end was cut by 7 bases, the J end by 0 bases, with 16 bases between. The CDR3 has 15 amino acids. CDR3 DNA sequence: TGTGCCAGCGGGGGGTACCAGATGTCTAACTATGGCTACACCTTC. It is translated as CASGGYQMSNYGYTF. Using reference TRBV5-4 and TRBJ1-2 for the parts outside the CDR3, the full variable domain is ETGVTQSPTHLIKTRGQQVTLRCSSQSGHNTVSWYQQALGQGPQFIFQYYREEENGRGNFPPRFSGLQFPNYSSELNVNALELDDSALYLCASGGYQMSNYGYTFGSGTRLTVV.

This clone has just one count. The V call is TRBV18, the J call TRBJ1-2, with 8 nucleotides matching TRBD1. This CDR3 has 13 residues. With 3 bases clipped from V and 4 bases from J, the junction kept 1 base outside the gene matches. Germline V CDR1 and CDR2: KGHSH, LQKENI. The CDR3 DNA sequence: TGTGCCAGCTCACCTGACAGGGGCTATGGCTACACCTTC. It is translated as CASSPDRGYGYTF.

The chain couples TRBV29-1 to TRBJ2-1; D gene uncertain. CDR1 is SQVTM and CDR2 is ANQGSEA in the germline V gene. The length of the CDR3 is 14 residues. Trimming shortened V by 8 bases and J by 1 base, and 15 bases separated the two germline ends. In DNA, the CDR3 is TGCAGCCTCCATGCGAGCGATTCCTACAATGAGCAGTTCTTC. Residues: CSLHASDSYNEQFF.